This TCR beta chain comes out of a study of a mutant IDH1 vaccine in newly diagnosed glioma. Overall study context: Every participant had undergone radiotherapy, temozolomide, or both before, and most underwent both. Study-wide results and limits: Patients mounted vaccine-induced immune responses in about 92% of cases.

As concerns this clone: Antigen: not known.

The data were produced by immunoSEQ multiplex PCR, yet TCRdb's version contains in-frame clones alone and is incomplete. The sample shows about 50,000 clones, about 79% of them seen only once. Time point meaning: week 47, end of study. A single vaccine dose contained 300 ug of mutant IDH1 20-mer peptide, and topical imiquimod was used with it. Here the sequenced sample was PBMCs, taken from a glioma patient whose treatment included an IDH1 peptide vaccine. The origin of this receptor is a man aged 50 or older with glioma.

Written as DNA, the CDR3 is TGCGCCAGCAGCCCTAGTGGGGGACAGCATATCTCCTATAATTCACCCCTCCACTTT. It specifies CASSPSGGQHISYNSPLHF. The chain employs TRBV4-1 and TRBJ1-6; TRBD1 matches at 7 bases. CDR1 and CDR2 (germline): MGHRA, YSYEKL. Losses at the gene ends were 4 bases for V and 0 bases for J; bases not matched to a gene: 12. The CDR3 is 19 amino acids.